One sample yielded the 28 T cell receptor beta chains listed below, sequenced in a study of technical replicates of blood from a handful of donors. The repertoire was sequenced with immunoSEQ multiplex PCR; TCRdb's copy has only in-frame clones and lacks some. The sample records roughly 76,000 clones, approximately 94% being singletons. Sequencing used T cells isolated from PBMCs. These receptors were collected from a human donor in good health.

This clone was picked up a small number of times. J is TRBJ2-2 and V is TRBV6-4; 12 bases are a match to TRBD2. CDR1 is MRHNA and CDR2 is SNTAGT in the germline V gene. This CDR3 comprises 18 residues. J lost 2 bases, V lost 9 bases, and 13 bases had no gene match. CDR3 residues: CASRALAGGPVNTGELFF. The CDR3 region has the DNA TGTGCCAGTCGGGCTCTAGCGGGAGGGCCGGTCAACACCGGGGAGCTGTTTTTT.

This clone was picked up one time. The CDR3 here is CASSVEARTGEQYF. CDR3 in DNA: TGTGCCAGCAGCGTAGAGGCAAGGACAGGCGAGCAGTACTTC. The V gene is TRBV9, the J gene TRBJ2-7, with TRBD1 matching 7 bases. The V and J ends lost 0 bases and 6 bases, in that order; junction bases with no gene match: 6. The CDR3 is 14 amino acids. CDR1 is SGDLS, CDR2 YYNGEE, per germline.

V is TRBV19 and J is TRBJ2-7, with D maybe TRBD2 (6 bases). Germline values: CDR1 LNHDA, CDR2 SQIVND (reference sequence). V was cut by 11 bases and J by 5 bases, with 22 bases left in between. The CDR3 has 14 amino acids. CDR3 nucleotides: TGTGCCTCCGGAAGTAGCGGTCCCTTGGACGAGCAGTACTTC. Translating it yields CASGSSGPLDEQYF. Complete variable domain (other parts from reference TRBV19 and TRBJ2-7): DGGITQSPKYLFRKEGQNVTLSCEQNLNHDAMYWYRQDPGQGLRLIYYSQIVNDFQKGDIAEGYSVSREKKESFPLTVTSAQKNPTAFYLCASGSSGPLDEQYFGPGTRLTVT.

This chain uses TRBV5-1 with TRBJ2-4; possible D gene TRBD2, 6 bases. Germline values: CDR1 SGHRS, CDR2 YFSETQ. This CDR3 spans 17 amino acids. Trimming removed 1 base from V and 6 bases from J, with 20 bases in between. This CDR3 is CASSLRPRASAGNIQYF. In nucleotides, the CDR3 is TGCGCCAGCAGCTTGCGGCCCCGAGCTAGCGCAGGAAACATTCAGTACTTC.

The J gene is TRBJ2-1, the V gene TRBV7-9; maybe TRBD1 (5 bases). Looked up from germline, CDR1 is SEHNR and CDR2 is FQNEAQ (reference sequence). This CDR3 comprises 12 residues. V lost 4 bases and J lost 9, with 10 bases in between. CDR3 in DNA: TGTGCCAGCAGCTCCACAGGTACTGAGCAGTTCTTC. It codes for CASSSTGTEQFF.

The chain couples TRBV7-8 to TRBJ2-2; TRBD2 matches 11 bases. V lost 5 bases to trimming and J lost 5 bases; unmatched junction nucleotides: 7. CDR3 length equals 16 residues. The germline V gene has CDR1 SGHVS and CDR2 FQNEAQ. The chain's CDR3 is CASSPRLAGRTGELFF. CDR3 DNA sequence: TGTGCCAGCAGCCCCCGACTAGCGGGACGGACCGGGGAGCTGTTTTTT.

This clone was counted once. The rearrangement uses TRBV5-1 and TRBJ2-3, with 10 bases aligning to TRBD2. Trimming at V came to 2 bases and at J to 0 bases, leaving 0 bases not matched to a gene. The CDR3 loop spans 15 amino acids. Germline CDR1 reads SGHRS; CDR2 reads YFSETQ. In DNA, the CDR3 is TGCGCCAGCAGCTTAGCGGGAGGGAGCACAGATACGCAGTATTTT. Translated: CASSLAGGSTDTQYF.

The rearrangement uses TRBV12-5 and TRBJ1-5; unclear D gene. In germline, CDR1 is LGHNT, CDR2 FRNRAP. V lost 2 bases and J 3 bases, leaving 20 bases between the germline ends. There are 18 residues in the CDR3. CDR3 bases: TGTGCTAGTGGTTTGAAGAGTTTACGAAGCGGTAACAATCAGCCCCAGCATTTT. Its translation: CASGLKSLRSGNNQPQHF.

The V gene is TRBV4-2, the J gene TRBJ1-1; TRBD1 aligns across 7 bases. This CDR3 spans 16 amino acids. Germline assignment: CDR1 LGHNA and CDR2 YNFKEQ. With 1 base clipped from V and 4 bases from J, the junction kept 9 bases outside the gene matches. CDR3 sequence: CASSQVPGGSGTEAFF. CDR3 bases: TGTGCCAGCAGCCAAGTACCAGGGGGTTCGGGCACTGAAGCTTTCTTT.

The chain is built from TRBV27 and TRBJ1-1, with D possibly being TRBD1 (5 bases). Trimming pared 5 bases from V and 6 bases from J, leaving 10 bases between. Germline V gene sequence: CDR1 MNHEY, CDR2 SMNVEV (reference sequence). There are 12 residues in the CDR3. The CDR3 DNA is TGTGCCAGCAGTAGAAGGGGCGCTGAAGCTTTCTTT. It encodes CASSRRGAEAFF.

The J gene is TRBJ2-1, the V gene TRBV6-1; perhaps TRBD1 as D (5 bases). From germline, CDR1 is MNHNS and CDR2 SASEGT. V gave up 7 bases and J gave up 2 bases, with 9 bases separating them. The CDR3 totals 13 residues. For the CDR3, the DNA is TGTGCCAGCATCGACAGAGCCTACAATGAGCAGTTCTTC. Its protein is CASIDRAYNEQFF.

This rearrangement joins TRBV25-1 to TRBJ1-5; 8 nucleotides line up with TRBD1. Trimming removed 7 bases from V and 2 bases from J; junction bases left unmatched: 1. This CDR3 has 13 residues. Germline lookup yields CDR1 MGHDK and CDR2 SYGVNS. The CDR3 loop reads CASTGQGNQPQHF. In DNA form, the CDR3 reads TGTGCCAGCACGGGACAGGGCAATCAGCCCCAGCATTTT.

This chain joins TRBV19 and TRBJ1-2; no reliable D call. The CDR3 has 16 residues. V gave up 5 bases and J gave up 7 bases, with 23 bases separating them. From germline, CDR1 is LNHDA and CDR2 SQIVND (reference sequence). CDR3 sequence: CASSGSGSQQAGGYTF. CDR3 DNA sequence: TGTGCCAGTAGTGGCTCCGGGAGCCAACAAGCGGGTGGCTACACCTTC.

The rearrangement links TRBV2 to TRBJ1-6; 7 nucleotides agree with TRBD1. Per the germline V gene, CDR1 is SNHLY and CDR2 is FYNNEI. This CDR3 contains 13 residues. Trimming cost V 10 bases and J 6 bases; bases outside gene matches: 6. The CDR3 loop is CATVGQINSPLHF. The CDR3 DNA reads TGTGCCACCGTGGGACAGATTAATTCACCCCTCCACTTT.

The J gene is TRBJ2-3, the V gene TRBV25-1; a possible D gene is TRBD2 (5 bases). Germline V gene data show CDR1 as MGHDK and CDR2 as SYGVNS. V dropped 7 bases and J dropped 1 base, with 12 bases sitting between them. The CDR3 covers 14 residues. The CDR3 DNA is TGTGCCAGCACCCCCCTGAGGGGCACAGATACGCAGTATTTT. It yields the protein CASTPLRGTDTQYF. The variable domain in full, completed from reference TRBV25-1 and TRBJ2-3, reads EADIYQTPRYLVIGTGKKITLECSQTMGHDKMYWYQQDPGMELHLIHYSYGVNSTEKGDLSSESTVSRIRTEHFPLTLESARPSHTSQYLCASTPLRGTDTQYFGPGTRLTVL.

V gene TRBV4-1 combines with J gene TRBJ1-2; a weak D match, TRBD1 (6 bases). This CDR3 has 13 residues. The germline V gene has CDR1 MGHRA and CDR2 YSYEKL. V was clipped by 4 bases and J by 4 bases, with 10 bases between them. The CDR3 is CASSPTGSYGYTF. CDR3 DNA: TGCGCCAGCAGCCCCACAGGGTCCTATGGCTACACCTTC.

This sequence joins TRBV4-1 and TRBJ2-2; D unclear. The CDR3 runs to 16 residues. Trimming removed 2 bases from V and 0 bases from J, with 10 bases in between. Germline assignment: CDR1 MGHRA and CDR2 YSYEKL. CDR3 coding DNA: TGCGCCAGCAGCCAACTAGGCGGCGCGAACACCGGGGAGCTGTTTTTT. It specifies CASSQLGGANTGELFF.

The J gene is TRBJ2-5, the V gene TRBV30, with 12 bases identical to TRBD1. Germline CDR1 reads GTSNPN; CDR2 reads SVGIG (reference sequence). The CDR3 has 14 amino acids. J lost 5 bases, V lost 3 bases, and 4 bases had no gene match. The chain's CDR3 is CAWRGTGGAETQYF. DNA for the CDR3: TGTGCCTGGAGGGGGACAGGGGGCGCCGAGACCCAGTACTTC.

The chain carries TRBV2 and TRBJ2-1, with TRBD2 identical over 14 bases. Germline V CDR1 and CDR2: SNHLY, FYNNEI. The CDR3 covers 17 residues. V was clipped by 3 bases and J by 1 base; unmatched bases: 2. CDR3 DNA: TGTGCCAGCAGTGAGCGACTAGCGGGGGGGTCCTACAATGAGCAGTTCTTC. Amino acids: CASSERLAGGSYNEQFF.

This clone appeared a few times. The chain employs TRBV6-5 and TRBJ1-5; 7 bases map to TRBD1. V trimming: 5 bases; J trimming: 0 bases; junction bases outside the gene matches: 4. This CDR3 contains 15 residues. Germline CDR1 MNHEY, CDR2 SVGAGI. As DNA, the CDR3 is TGTGCCAGCAGTCTTCAGGGGGATAGCAATCAGCCCCAGCATTTT. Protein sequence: CASSLQGDSNQPQHF.

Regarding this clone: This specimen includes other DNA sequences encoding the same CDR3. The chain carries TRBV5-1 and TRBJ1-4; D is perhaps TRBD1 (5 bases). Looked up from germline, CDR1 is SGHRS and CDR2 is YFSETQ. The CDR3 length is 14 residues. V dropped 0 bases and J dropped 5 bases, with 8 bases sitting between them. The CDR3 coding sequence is TGCGCCAGCAGCTTGGGGCAGGGAAATGAAAAACTGTTTTTT. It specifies CASSLGQGNEKLFF.

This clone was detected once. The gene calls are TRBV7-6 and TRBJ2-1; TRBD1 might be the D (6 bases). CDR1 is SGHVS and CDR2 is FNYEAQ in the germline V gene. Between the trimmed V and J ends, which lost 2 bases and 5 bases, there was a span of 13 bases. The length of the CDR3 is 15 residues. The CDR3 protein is CASSLQGPGHNEQFF. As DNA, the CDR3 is TGTGCCAGCAGCTTACAGGGGCCGGGGCACAATGAGCAGTTCTTC.

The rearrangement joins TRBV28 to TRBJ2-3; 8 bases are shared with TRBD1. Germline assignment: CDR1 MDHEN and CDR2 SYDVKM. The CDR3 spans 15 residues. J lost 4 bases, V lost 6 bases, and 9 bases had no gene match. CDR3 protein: CASSSPGQVSDTQYF. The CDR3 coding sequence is TGTGCCAGCAGCTCTCCGGGACAGGTATCAGATACGCAGTATTTT.

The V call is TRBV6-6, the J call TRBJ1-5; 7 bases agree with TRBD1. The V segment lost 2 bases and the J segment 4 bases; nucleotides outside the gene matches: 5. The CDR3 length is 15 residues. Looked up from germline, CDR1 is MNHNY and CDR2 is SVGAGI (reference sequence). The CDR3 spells CASSYADRLNQPQHF. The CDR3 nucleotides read TGTGCCAGCAGTTACGCGGACAGGTTAAATCAGCCCCAGCATTTT.

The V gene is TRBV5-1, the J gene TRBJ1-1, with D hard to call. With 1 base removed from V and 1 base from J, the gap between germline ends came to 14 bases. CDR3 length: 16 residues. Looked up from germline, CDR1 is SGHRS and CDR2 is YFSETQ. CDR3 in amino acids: CASSLSGEVWNTEAFF. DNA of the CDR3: TGCGCCAGCAGCTTGAGCGGGGAAGTTTGGAACACTGAAGCTTTCTTT.

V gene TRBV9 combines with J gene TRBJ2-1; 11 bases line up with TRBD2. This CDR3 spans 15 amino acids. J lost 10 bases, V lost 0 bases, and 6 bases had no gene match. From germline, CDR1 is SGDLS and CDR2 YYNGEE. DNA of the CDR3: TGTGCCAGCAGCGTAGGGCTAGCGGGGGGTGAAGAGCAGTTCTTC. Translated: CASSVGLAGGEEQFF.

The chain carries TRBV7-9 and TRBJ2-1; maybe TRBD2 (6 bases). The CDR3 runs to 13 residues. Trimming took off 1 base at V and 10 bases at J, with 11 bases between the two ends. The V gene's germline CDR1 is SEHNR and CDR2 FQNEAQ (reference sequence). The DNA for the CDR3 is TGTGCCAGCAGCTTAGGCGGGGTGGCCGAGCAGTTCTTC. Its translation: CASSLGGVAEQFF.

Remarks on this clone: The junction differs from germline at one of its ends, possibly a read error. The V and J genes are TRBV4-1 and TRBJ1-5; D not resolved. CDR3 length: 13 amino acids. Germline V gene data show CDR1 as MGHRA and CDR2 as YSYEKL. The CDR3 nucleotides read TGCGCCAGCAGTCAAGGAGTTAATCAGCCCCAGCATTTT. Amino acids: CASSQGVNQPQHF.